This T cell receptor beta chain was obtained from a study of radiotherapy plus CTLA-4 blockade in lung cancer. The repertoire was sequenced with immunoSEQ multiplex PCR; TCRdb's copy has only in-frame clones and lacks some. The sample has just under 45,000 clones, about two thirds seen once; the top ten hold roughly 25%. This CDR3 has 13 amino acids. V dropped 1 base and J dropped 4 bases, with 10 bases sitting between them. The germline CDR1 and CDR2 sequences are GTSNPN and SVGIG (reference sequence). The chain is built from TRBV30 and TRBJ1-2, with no clear D. This TCR came from a human donor with non-small cell lung cancer who had a partial response to radiotherapy plus ipilimumab. The material was peripheral blood, obtained from a patient treated with radiotherapy plus ipilimumab. CDR3 amino acids: CAWSALGLYGYTF. The CDR3 DNA follows: TGTGCCTGGAGTGCACTGGGCCTCTATGGCTACACCTTC. Drawing the rest from reference TRBV30 and TRBJ1-2, the complete variable domain is SQTIHQWPATLVQPVGSPLSLECTVEGTSNPNLYWYRQAAGRGLQLLFYSVGIGQISSEVPQNLSASRPQDRQFILSSKKLLLSDSGFYLCAWSALGLYGYTFGSGTRLTVV.